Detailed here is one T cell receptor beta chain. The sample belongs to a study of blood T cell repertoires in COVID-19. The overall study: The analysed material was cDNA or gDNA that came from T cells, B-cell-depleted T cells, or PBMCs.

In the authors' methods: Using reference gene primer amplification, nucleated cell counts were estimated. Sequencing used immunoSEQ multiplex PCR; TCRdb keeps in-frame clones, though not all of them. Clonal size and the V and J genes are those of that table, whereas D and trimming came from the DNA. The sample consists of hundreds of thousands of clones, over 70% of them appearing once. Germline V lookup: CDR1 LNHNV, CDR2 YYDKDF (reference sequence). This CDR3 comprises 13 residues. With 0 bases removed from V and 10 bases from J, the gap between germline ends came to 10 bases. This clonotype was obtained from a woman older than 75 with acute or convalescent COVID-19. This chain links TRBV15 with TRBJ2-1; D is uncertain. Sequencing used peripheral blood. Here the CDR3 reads CATSRDVTPEQFF. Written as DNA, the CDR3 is TGTGCCACCAGCAGAGATGTAACACCCGAGCAGTTCTTC.